This entry lists 10 T cell receptor beta chains sequenced from one sample in a study of technical replicates of blood from a few donors. The table came from immunoSEQ multiplex PCR; TCRdb's copy has only in-frame clones and leaves some out. The sample has more than 75,000 clones, approximately 96% seen once. The sample comprised T cells isolated from PBMCs. Source of these receptors: a human donor in good health.

The rearrangement links TRBV6-4 to TRBJ1-6; 8 bases agree with TRBD1. V dropped 6 bases and J dropped 8; count of bases not matched to a gene: 6. Germline assignment: CDR1 MRHNA and CDR2 SNTAGT. CDR3 length: 14 residues. CDR3 protein: CASRASGGDSPLHF. In DNA form, the CDR3 reads TGTGCCAGCAGGGCTTCAGGGGGCGATTCACCCCTCCACTTT.

V and J are TRBV6-6 and TRBJ2-1; D is possibly TRBD2 (6 bases). V gave up 6 bases and J gave up 7 bases, with 16 bases separating them. CDR3 size: 14 residues. Germline V gene lookup returns CDR1 MNHNY and CDR2 SVGAGI (reference sequence). The CDR3: CASRSTGLPNEQFF. CDR3 coding DNA: TGTGCCAGCAGATCTACGGGACTCCCAAATGAGCAGTTCTTC.

The chain links TRBV19 to TRBJ1-1, with 10 nucleotides matching TRBD1. The V gene's germline CDR1 is LNHDA and CDR2 SQIVND (reference sequence). With 1 base clipped from V and 9 bases from J, the junction kept 14 bases outside the gene matches. This CDR3 contains 17 residues. The CDR3 sequence: CASSIVFDRDRGPKAFF. In DNA, the CDR3 is TGTGCCAGTAGTATAGTTTTCGACCGGGACAGGGGCCCCAAAGCTTTCTTT.

The chain couples TRBV6-1 to TRBJ2-7; 7 bases align to TRBD2. From germline, CDR1 is MNHNS and CDR2 SASEGT. The trim removed 5 bases at V and 7 bases at J, leaving 14 bases unmatched. CDR3 length equals 15 residues. The CDR3 loop is CASSLVLSGVGEQYF. CDR3 coding DNA: TGTGCCAGCAGTCTAGTATTGAGCGGGGTGGGGGAGCAGTACTTC.

The chain is built from TRBV15 and TRBJ2-2; no firm D call. Per the germline V gene, CDR1 is LNHNV and CDR2 is YYDKDF (reference sequence). This CDR3 spans 15 amino acids. The V and J ends lost 1 base and 2 bases respectively, with 8 bases between them. DNA for the CDR3: TGTGCCACCAGCAGAGGACAAGAAAACACCGGGGAGCTGTTTTTT. Translated: CATSRGQENTGELFF.

A note on this clone: One end of the junction varies from germline; a read error may be responsible. The rearrangement links TRBV7-7 to TRBJ2-1, with a weak D call TRBD2 (5 bases). The CDR3 contains 13 residues. In germline, CDR1 is SSHAT, CDR2 FNYEAQ (reference sequence). CDR3 loop: CASSSGVYNEQFF. The CDR3 bases are TGTGCTAGCAGCTCCGGGGTCTACAATGAGCAGTTCTTC.

The J gene is TRBJ2-5, the V gene TRBV6-5; no firm D call. Trimming took 2 bases from V and 10 from J, leaving 8 bases between them. The CDR3 extends over 11 amino acids. CDR1 MNHEY and CDR2 SVGAGI come from the germline V gene. CDR3 sequence (DNA): TGTGCCAGCAGTTACCGACTCCACCAGTACTTC. The encoded protein is CASSYRLHQYF.

The CDR3 coding sequence is TGTGCCAGCAGCTTGTGGACAGGGGGACGGGGCTACACCTTC. This sequence encodes CASSLWTGGRGYTF. V is TRBV11-2 and J is TRBJ1-2; TRBD1 aligns across 10 bases. CDR1 and CDR2 from the germline V gene are SGHAT and FQNNGV. The CDR3 length is 14 residues. V lost 3 bases to trimming and J lost 8 bases; unmatched junction nucleotides: 6.

This sequence joins TRBV7-2 and TRBJ2-4, with D perhaps TRBD2 (6 bases). This CDR3 is 17 amino acids long. Trimming removed 2 bases from V and 3 bases from J, with 17 bases in between. Per germline, CDR1 SGHTA and CDR2 FQGNSA. The CDR3 region is CASSLRAARDVKNIQYF. The CDR3 DNA reads as TGTGCCAGCAGCTTAAGGGCGGCGCGGGACGTCAAAAACATTCAGTACTTC. The variable domain in full, completed from reference TRBV7-2 and TRBJ2-4, reads GAGVSQSPSNKVTEKGKDVELRCDPISGHTALYWYRQSLGQGLEFLIYFQGNSAPDKSGLPSDRFSAERTGGSVSTLTIQRTQQEDSAVYLCASSLRAARDVKNIQYFGAGTRLSVL.

The rearrangement links TRBV5-6 to TRBJ2-5; 7 positions match TRBD1. Germline trimming cut 0 bases from V and 3 bases from J; bases unmatched to any gene: 2. This CDR3 contains 14 residues. Germline lookup yields CDR1 SGHDT and CDR2 YYEEEE. The CDR3 bases are TGTGCCAGCAGCTTGGGGGACAGAGAAGAGACCCAGTACTTC. Translated, it gives CASSLGDREETQYF.